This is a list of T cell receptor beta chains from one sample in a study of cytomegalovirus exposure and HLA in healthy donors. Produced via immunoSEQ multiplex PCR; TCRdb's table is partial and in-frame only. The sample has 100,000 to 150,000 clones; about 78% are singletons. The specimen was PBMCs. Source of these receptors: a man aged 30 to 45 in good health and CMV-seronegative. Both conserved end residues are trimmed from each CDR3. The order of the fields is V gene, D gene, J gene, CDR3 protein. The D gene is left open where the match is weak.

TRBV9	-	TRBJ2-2	ASSLRVTGELF
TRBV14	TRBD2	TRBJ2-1	ASSPREVPYNEQF
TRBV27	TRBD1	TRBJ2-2	ASSSHYGTGGNTGELF
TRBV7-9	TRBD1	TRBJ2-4	ASSLGQGEVGKNIQY
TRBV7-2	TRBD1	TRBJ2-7	ASTLTGGSGYEQY
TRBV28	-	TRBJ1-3	ASSLAGSGNTIY
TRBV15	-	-	ATSREGTSTYEQY
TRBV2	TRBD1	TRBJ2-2	ASNPGQGGTGELF
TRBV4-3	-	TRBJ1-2	ASSHAIQGADGYT
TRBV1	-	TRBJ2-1	TSSPRLDEQF
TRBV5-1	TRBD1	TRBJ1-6	ASSWQGADSPLH
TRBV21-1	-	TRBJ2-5	ASSNGLAGVLQETQY
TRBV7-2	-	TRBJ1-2	ASTPRPGSPGSYGYT
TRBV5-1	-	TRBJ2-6	ASSLEHFPGANVLT
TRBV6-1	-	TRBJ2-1	ASSGGLNPYNEQF
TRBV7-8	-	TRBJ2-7	ASSLPPGTRKEDYEQY
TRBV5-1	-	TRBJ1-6	ASSLEPQAQGSPLH
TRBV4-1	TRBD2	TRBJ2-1	ASSRSGGDEQF
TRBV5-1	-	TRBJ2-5	ASTSGRGRETQY
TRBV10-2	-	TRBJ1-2	ASTPERAYGYT
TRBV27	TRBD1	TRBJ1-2	ASSGTGLYGYT
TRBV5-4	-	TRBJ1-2	ASSQDRHGSYGYT
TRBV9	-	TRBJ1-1	ASSSTTGLGAF
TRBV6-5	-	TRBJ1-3	ASSYGRVTNGNTIY
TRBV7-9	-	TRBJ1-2	SSSLAGGANYGYT
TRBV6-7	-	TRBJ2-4	ASSSQGLNIQY
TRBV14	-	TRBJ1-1	ASSQPYTEAF
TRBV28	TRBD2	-	ASSPSGGAAAYEQY
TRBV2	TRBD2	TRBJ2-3	ASRAGGVSDTQY
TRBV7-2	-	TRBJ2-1	ASSLGGRVDEQF
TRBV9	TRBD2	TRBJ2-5	ASSVGKRGDEETQY
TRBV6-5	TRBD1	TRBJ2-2	ASWWTGGTGELF
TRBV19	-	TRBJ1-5	ASSTGDRNQPQH
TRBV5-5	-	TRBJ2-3	ASSASTSTDTQY
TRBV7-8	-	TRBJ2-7	ASSLFGGDGEQY
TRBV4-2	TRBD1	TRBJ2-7	ASSQAGQGDFYEQY
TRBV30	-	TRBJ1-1	AWTLRGGRLGSG
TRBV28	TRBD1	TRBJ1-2	ASSEGAGGYT
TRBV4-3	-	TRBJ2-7	ASSPTSLLAEDEQY
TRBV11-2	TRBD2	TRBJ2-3	ASSLGLAGGRMSDTQY
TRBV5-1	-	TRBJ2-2	ASSLVNEAGELF
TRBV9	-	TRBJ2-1	ASSVDIPSYNEQF
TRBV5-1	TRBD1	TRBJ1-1	ASSLTGRDTEAF
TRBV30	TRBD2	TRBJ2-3	AWSGSGGVTDTQY
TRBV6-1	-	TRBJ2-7	ASSYSGRSYEQY
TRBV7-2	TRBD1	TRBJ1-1	ASSQPPGQLNTEAF
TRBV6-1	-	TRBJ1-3	ASSGAYISGNTIY
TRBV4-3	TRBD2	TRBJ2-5	ASSSLFGGEETQY
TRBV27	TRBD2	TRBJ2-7	ASSLLYLGGAYEQY
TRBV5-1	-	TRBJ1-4	ASSPGSSELNEKLF
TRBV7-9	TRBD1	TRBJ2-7	ASSSGDRGHEQY
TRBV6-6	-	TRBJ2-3	ASRTRSQDRYAGPI